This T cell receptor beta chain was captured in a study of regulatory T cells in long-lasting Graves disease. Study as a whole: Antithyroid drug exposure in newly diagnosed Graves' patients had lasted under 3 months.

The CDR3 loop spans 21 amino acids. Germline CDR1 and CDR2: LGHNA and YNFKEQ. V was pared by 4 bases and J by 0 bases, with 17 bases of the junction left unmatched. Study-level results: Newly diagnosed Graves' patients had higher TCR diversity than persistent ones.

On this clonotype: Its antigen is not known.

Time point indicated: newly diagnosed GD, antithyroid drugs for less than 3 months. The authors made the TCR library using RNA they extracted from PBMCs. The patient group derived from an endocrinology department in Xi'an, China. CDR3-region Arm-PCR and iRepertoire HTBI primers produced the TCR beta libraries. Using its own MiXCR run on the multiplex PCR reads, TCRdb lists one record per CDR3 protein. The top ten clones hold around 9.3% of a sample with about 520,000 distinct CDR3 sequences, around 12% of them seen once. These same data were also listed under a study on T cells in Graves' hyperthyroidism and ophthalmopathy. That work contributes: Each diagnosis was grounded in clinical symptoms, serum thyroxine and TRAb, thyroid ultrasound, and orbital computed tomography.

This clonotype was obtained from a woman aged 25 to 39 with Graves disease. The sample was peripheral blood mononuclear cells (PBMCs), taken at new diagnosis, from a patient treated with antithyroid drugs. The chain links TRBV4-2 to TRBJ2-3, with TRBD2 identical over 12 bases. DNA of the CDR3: TGTGCCAGCAGCCGAAGGGCCTCCGGGACTAGCGGGTATCCTAGCACAGATACGCAGTATTTT. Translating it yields CASSRRASGTSGYPSTDTQYF.